This TCR beta chain was retrieved from a study of molecular identifiers for immune sequencing clone quantification. Overall study context: For replicates, RNA isolated from around 20,000 or 99,000 naive CD8 cells was divided into five portions, of which four were sequenced.

Points from the study as a whole: In CMV-specific effectors, clones above 20 copies held over 97% of molecules; naive, under 1%.

Libraries for naive CD8 T cells, which were made from roughly 21,000 to 960,000 sorted cells, drew on 10%, 30% or 50% of the RNA. This clonotype was seen many times. Antigen unknown. Previously described methods with listed TCR primers produced the bulk TCR libraries. MiXCR was run by TCRdb on the PCR reads, yielding one entry per CDR3 protein. This table holds just under 650,000 distinct CDR3 sequences, nearly 20% found once. Trimming shortened V by 8 bases and J by 2 bases, and 12 bases separated the two germline ends. The CDR3 sequence is 13 residues long. The specimen sequenced was naive CD8+ T cells from blood, with Jurkat cell RNA spiked in. The subset is: FACS-sorted CD8+CD4-CCR7+CD45RA+ naive T cells. The rearrangement uses TRBV12-3 or TRBV12-4 and TRBJ2-5; perhaps D is TRBD1 or TRBD2 (6 bases each). The source of this sequence is a human donor in good health. Some libraries in this study had Jurkat cell RNA spiked in. CDR3 sequence reads: CASRGGTQETQYF. The CDR3 bases are TGTGCCAGCCGAGGAGGGACACAAGAGACCCAGTACTTC.